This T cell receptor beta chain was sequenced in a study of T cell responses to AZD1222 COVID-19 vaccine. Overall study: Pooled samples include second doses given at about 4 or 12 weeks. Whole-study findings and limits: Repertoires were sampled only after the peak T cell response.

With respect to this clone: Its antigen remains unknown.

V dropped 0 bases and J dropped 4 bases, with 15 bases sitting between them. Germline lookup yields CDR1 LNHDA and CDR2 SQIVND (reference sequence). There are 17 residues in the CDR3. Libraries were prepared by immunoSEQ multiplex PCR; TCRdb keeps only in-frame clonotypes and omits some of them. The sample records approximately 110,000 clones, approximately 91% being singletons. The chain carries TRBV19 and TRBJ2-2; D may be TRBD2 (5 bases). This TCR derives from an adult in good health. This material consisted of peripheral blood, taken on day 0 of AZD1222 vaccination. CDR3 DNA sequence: TGTGCCAGTAGTATAGAATGGCCCGACGCGGGCACCGGGGAGCTGTTTTTT. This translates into CASSIEWPDAGTGELFF.